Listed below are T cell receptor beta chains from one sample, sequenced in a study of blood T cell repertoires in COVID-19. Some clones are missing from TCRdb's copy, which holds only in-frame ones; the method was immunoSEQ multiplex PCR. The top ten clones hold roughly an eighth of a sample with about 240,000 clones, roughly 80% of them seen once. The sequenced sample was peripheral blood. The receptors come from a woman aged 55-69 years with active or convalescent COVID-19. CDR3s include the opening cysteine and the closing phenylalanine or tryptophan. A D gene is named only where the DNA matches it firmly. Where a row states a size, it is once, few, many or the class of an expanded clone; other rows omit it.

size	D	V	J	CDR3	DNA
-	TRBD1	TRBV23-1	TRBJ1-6	CASSQAGGPSPLHF	TGCGCCAGCAGTCAGGCAGGGGGGCCGTCACCCCTCCACTTT
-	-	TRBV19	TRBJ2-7	CASSILGHPSYEQYF	TGTGCCAGTAGTATCTTGGGACACCCTTCCTACGAGCAGTACTTC
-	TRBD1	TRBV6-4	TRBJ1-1	CASQQGTGPNTEAFF	TGTGCCAGCCAACAGGGGACCGGACCTAACACTGAAGCTTTCTTT
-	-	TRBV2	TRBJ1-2	CASSELRTRRSF	TGTGCCAGCAGTGAACTAAGGACAAGGAGATCCTTC
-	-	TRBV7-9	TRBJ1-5	CASSLDAGNQPQHF	TGTGCCAGCAGCTTGGACGCGGGGAATCAGCCCCAGCATTTT
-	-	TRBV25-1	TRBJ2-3	CASSDPGTYTDTQYF	TGTGCCAGCAGTGACCCCGGGACTTACACAGATACGCAGTATTTT
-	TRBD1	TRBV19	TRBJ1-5	CASSRGQLNQPQHF	TGTGCCAGTAGTAGGGGACAGCTGAATCAGCCCCAGCATTTT
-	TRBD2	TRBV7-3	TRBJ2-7	CASSLTLAGAYEQYF	TGTGCCAGCAGCTTAACGTTAGCGGGGGCCTACGAGCAGTACTTC
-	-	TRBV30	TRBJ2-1	CALEKGGSSYNEQFF	TGTGCGTTGGAGAAGGGGGGGAGCTCCTACAATGAGCAGTTCTTC
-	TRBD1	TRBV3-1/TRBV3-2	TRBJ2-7	CASSLRRTGNYEQYF	TGTGCCAGCAGCCTAAGGCGGACAGGTAACTACGAGCAGTACTTC
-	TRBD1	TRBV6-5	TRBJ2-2	CASTDRGVNTGELFF	TGTGCCAGCACCGACAGGGGGGTGAACACCGGGGAGCTGTTTTTT
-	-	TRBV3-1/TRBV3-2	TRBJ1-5	CASSQGGGDQPQHF	TGTGCCAGCAGCCAAGGGGGCGGTGATCAGCCCCAGCATTTT
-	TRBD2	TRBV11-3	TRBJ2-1	CASSSGLAGGYNEQFF	TGTGCCAGCAGCTCCGGTCTAGCGGGGGGCTACAATGAGCAGTTCTTC
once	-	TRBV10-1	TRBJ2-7	CASSGAQAYEQYF	TGCGCCAGCAGTGGGGCCCAGGCCTACGAGCAGTACTTC
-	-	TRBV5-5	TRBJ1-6	CASSLPGRTYNSPLHF	TGTGCCAGCAGCTTACCCGGACGGACTTACAATTCACCCCTCCACTTT
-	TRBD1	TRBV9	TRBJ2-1	CASSAPRDRGPNEQFF	TGTGCCAGCAGCGCCCCTAGGGACAGGGGTCCAAATGAGCAGTTCTTC
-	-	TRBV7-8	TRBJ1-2	CASSLGPTGKNYGYTF	TGTGCCAGCAGCTTAGGCCCAACAGGGAAAAACTATGGCTACACCTTC
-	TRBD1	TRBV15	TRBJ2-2	CATSLGQGGAGELFF	TGTGCCACCAGCCTGGGACAGGGAGGCGCCGGGGAGCTGTTTTTT
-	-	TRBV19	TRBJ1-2	CASSPGITNYGYTF	TGTGCCAGTAGCCCGGGGATAACTAACTATGGCTACACCTTC
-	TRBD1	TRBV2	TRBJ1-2	CASRLKTGGGYTF	TGTGCCAGCAGACTTAAGACAGGGGGAGGCTACACCTTC
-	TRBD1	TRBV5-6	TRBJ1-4	CASSWTGGEKLFF	TGTGCCAGCAGTTGGACAGGGGGTGAAAAACTGTTTTTT
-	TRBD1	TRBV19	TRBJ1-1	CASSTRRQGRNTEAFF	TGTGCCAGTAGTACGAGACGACAGGGCCGGAACACTGAAGCTTTCTTT
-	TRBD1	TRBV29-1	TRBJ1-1	CSVALGQGFVEAFF	TGCAGCGTCGCCCTGGGACAGGGGTTTGTTGAAGCTTTCTTT